The next 5 T cell receptor beta chains were all read from a single sample in a study of cytomegalovirus exposure and HLA in healthy donors (dated by TCRdb to 2016 to 2017). The library came from the immunoSEQ multiplex PCR assay. For the multiplex PCR, a mixture combining 60 forward primers for TCR Vbeta segments and 13 reverse primers for TCR Jbeta segments was used. TCRdb carries this immuneACCESS record with in-frame sequences only. Its versions omit some clonotypes, under half of them owing to an unresolved V gene in the studies checked, with the rest unexplained. In this sample the table shows over 85,000 clones, approximately 7.1% of which occur a single time. The top ten constitute under 3% of the sample. Sequenced sample: PBMCs. These receptors were taken from a man over 45 in good health and CMV-seronegative.

The chain couples TRBV19 to TRBJ1-2, with 7 bases fitting TRBD1. This CDR3 region has 15 residues. Looked up from germline, CDR1 is LNHDA and CDR2 is SQIVND (reference sequence). V was pared by 5 bases and J by 8 bases, with 14 bases of the junction left unmatched. Here the CDR3 reads CASSAHRGGSDGYTF. As DNA, the CDR3 is TGTGCCAGTAGTGCCCACAGGGGAGGATCCGACGGCTACACCTTC.

This rearrangement joins TRBV10-3 to TRBJ2-3; 8 bases map to TRBD1. Germline V gene sequence: CDR1 ENHRY, CDR2 SYGVKD. V lost 8 bases, J lost 0 bases, and 16 bases stayed unmatched. CDR3 length: 18 residues. The CDR3 here is CAISTGEAGLLSTDTQYF. Here the CDR3 DNA reads TGTGCCATCTCGACAGGGGAAGCCGGGCTGCTAAGCACAGATACGCAGTATTTT.

This clone came up a few times. The gene calls are TRBV19 and TRBJ1-3; possible D gene TRBD1, 5 bases. The germline CDR1 and CDR2 sequences are LNHDA and SQIVND (reference sequence). The length of the CDR3 is 15 residues. V was cut by 7 bases and J by 0 bases, with 13 bases left in between. In nucleotides, the CDR3 is TGTGCCAGTACCATTCAGGGCAACTCTGGAAACACCATATATTTT. Translation gives CASTIQGNSGNTIYF.

This clone was observed a handful of times. This chain links TRBV19 with TRBJ1-4; D is undetermined. This CDR3 spans 13 amino acids. V lost 5 bases, J lost 8 bases, and 12 bases lay in between. Germline V CDR1 and CDR2: LNHDA, SQIVND (reference sequence). The CDR3: CASSFGLGEKLFF. The CDR3 region has the DNA TGTGCCAGTAGTTTCGGACTTGGGGAAAAACTGTTTTTT.

The V and J genes are TRBV7-9 and TRBJ2-3; D is unclear. The V and J ends lost 5 bases and 6 bases respectively, with 12 bases between them. CDR1 and CDR2 from the germline V gene are SEHNR and FQNEAQ (reference sequence). The CDR3 length is 13 residues. The CDR3 spells CASSAPSGDTQYF. Here the CDR3 DNA reads TGTGCCAGCAGCGCCCCCTCGGGTGATACGCAGTATTTT.